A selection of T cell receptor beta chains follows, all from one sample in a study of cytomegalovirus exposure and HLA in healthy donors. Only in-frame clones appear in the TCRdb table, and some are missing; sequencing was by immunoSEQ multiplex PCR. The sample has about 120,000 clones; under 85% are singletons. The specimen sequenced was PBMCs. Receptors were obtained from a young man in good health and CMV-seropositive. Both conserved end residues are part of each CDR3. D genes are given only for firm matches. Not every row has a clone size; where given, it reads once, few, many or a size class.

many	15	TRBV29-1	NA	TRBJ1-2	TGCAGCGTAGAAACCCCCTGGACAGTCCCCTCGGGCTACACCTTC	CSVETPWTVPSGYTF
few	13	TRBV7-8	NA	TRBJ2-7	TGTGCCAGCAGCCCTCCACGGAGGGACGAGCAGTACTTC	CASSPPRRDEQYF
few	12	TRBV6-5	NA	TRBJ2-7	TGTGCCAGCAGACAGGCCGAAGGCGAGCAGTACTTC	CASRQAEGEQYF
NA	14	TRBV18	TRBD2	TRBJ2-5	TGTGCCAGCTCACTTGGACTAGCTGGGGAGACCCAGTACTTC	CASSLGLAGETQYF
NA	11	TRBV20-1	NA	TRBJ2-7	TGCAGTGCTAGATCGTACGGGGAGCAGTACTTC	CSARSYGEQYF
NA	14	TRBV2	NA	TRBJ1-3	TGTGCCAGCAAAACAGGACACTCTGGAAACACCATATATTTT	CASKTGHSGNTIYF
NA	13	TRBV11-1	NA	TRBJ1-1	TGTGCCAGCAGCTTAAGTGGCTACACTGAAGCTTTCTTT	CASSLSGYTEAFF
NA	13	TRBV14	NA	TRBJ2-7	TGTGCCAGCAGCCAGGTGTCAGCCTACGAGCAGTACTTC	CASSQVSAYEQYF
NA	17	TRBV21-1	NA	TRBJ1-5	TGTGCCAGCAGCAAAGACGTGGGGGCGAATAGCAATCAGCCCCAGCATTTT	CASSKDVGANSNQPQHF
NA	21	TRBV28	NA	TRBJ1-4	TGTGCCAGCAGTTTTTCTCATTTTTTGCAGGGCGTCCGACTCTCTAATGAAAAACTGTTTTTT	CASSFSHFLQGVRLSNEKLFF
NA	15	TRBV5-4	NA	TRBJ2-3	TGTGCCAGCAGACTTTATAGCACGCCCACAGATACGCAGTATTTT	CASRLYSTPTDTQYF
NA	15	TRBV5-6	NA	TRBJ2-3	TGTGCCAGCAGCTTGGTACAGGGATGGACAGATACGCAGTATTTT	CASSLVQGWTDTQYF
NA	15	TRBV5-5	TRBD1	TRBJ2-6	TGTGCCAGCAGCAGGACAGGGGCTGGGGCCAACGTCCTGACTTTC	CASSRTGAGANVLTF
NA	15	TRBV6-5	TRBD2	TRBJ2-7	TGTGCCAGCAGTACCCCTAGCGGGGACTCCTACGAGCAGTACTTC	CASSTPSGDSYEQYF
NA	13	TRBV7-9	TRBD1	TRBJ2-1	TGTGCCAGCAGCTCTACAGGGGTCAATGAGCAGTTCTTC	CASSSTGVNEQFF
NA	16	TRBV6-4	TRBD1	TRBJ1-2	TGTGCCAGCAGTGAAGATGGGACAGGGTACGGCTATGGCTACACCTTC	CASSEDGTGYGYGYTF
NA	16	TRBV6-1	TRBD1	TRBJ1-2	TGTGCCAGCAGTGAATCAACAGGGGGCGCTTACTATGGCTACACCTTC	CASSESTGGAYYGYTF
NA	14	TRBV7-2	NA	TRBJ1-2	TGTGCCAGCAGCTCAAGGACAAGAAACTATGGCTACACCTTC	CASSSRTRNYGYTF
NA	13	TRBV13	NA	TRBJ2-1	TGTGCCAGCAGCTTAGGGGGGCGCCAAGAGCAGTTCTTC	CASSLGGRQEQFF
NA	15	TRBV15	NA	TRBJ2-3	TGTGCCACCAGCAGAGATGCAGGGATGCAAAATACGCAGTATTTT	CATSRDAGMQNTQYF
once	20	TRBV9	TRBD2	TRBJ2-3	TGTGCCAGCAGCGTAGAACTAACCGGGACTAGCGGGACAAGCACAGATACGCAGTATTTT	CASSVELTGTSGTSTDTQYF
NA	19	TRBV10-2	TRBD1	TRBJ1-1	TGCGCCAGCAGGGCACCCCGGATTCGGACAGGAACGCCGAACACTGAAGCTTTCTTT	CASRAPRIRTGTPNTEAFF
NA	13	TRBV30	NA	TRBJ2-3	TGTGCCTGGAGTATCACTAGCACAGATACGCAGTATTTT	CAWSITSTDTQYF
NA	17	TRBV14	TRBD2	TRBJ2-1	TGTGCCAGCAGCCAAGGTTACCTACTAGCGGGGGGGAATGAGCAGTTCTTC	CASSQGYLLAGGNEQFF